The next 27 T cell receptor beta chains were all read from a single sample in a study of human T cells and chemical hapten exposure. Time point specified: pre-sensitization, week 0. Treatment specified: therapeutic diphenylcyclopropenone sensitization with weekly scalp DPC. TCRdb reprocessed the RACE reads with MiXCR, giving one entry per CDR3 protein. The sample lists 270,000 or so distinct CDR3 sequences, around 7.3% occurring once. The sample consisted of whole blood, taken in connection with sensitization to the hapten diphenylcyclopropenone (DPC). These receptors were obtained from a man between 18 and 29 years old with alopecia areata. Some clones in this sample may be carry-over from other donors' samples.

The rearrangement uses TRBV7-9 and TRBJ2-6; 7 positions match TRBD1. The germline V gene has CDR1 SEHNR and CDR2 FQNEAQ (reference sequence). The J segment lost 2 bases and the V segment lost 5 bases, leaving 6 bases of the junction unmatched. The CDR3 has 16 amino acids. The CDR3: CASSTIGGAGANVLTF. The CDR3 DNA reads TGTGCCAGCAGCACGATAGGGGGCGCTGGGGCCAACGTCCTGACTTTC.

There are a few counts of this clonotype. The V call is TRBV12-3 or TRBV12-4, the J call TRBJ2-1; no clear D. Trimming took off 9 bases at V and 5 bases at J, with 8 bases between the two ends. This CDR3 is 11 amino acids long. The CDR3 DNA is TGTGCCAGTCTCACGAACAATGAGCAGTTCTTC. Translation gives CASLTNNEQFF.

This clonotype was counted between two and nine times. CDR3 DNA: TGTGCCAGCAGCCAAGCTAGCTTGGAGTACGAGCAGTACTTC. Translated, it gives CASSQASLEYEQYF. This rearrangement joins TRBV3-1 to TRBJ2-7; perhaps TRBD2 as D (5 bases). The CDR3 covers 14 residues. Trimming pared 1 base from V and 4 bases from J, leaving 11 bases between. Germline CDR1 is LGHDT and CDR2 is YNNKEL (reference sequence).

This clonotype showed up just a few times. The chain is built from TRBV4-3 and TRBJ1-2; D is possibly TRBD1 (5 bases). The germline V and J ends were trimmed by 0 bases and 2 bases, with 13 bases remaining between them. The germline V gene has CDR1 LGHNA and CDR2 YSLEER. The CDR3 runs 16 residues. CDR3 DNA sequence: TGCGCCAGCAGCCAAGAAATTACAGGAAGGAACTATGGCTACACCTTC. Amino acid sequence: CASSQEITGRNYGYTF.

The rearrangement links TRBV19 to TRBJ2-1; D is tentatively TRBD1 or TRBD2 (6 bases each). This CDR3 is built from 15 residues. V was cut by 5 bases and J by 6 bases, with 17 bases left in between. The germline V gene has CDR1 LNHDA and CDR2 SQIVND (reference sequence). CDR3 in amino acids: CASSPGGLPSNEQFF. The CDR3 DNA reads TGTGCCAGTAGTCCCGGGGGCCTCCCTAGCAATGAGCAGTTCTTC. Full variable domain (outside the CDR3, taken from reference TRBV19 and TRBJ2-1): DGGITQSPKYLFRKEGQNVTLSCEQNLNHDAMYWYRQDPGQGLRLIYYSQIVNDFQKGDIAEGYSVSREKKESFPLTVTSAQKNPTAFYLCASSPGGLPSNEQFFGPGTRLTVL.

This clonotype was detected ten times or more. This chain connects TRBV6-2 or TRBV6-3 to TRBJ1-5; TRBD1 might be the D (5 bases). The ends were cut back, 2 bases at V and 3 bases at J, with 14 bases in the middle. The CDR3 sequence is 16 residues long. Per germline, CDR1 MNHEY and CDR2 SVGEGT. The CDR3 sequence is CASSYRRQLNNQPQHF. The CDR3, as DNA: TGTGCCAGCAGTTACCGCCGACAGTTGAACAATCAGCCCCAGCATTTT.

J is TRBJ1-2 and V is TRBV27; 9 bases match TRBD1. The CDR3 length is 15 residues. V lost 3 bases and J lost 3; bases outside the gene matches: 5. Germline CDR1 is MNHEY and CDR2 is SMNVEV (reference sequence). In DNA form, the CDR3 reads TGTGCCAGCAGTTTGGGACAGGGCGTCGACTATGGCTACACCTTC. Protein product: CASSLGQGVDYGYTF.

This clonotype was picked up a small number of times. The chain uses TRBV12-3 or TRBV12-4 and TRBJ2-3; D is uncertain. V was shortened by 3 bases and J by 1 base, with 8 bases between the two germline ends. The CDR3 runs to 14 residues. The CDR3 sequence: CASSFSEGTDTQYF. DNA for the CDR3: TGTGCCAGCAGTTTTTCCGAGGGCACAGATACGCAGTATTTT.

The chain has TRBV18 and TRBJ1-1; D is undetermined. The CDR3 extends over 15 amino acids. V was shortened by 5 bases and J by 1 base, with 14 bases between the two germline ends. Germline V gives CDR1 KGHSH, CDR2 LQKENI. CDR3 DNA: TGTGCCAGCTCATTAGGCCTGCCGGGGAACACTGAAGCTTTCTTT. This sequence encodes CASSLGLPGNTEAFF. The full variable domain, rest sourced from reference TRBV18 and TRBJ1-1, is NAGVMQNPRHLVRRRGQEARLRCSPMKGHSHVYWYRQLPEEGLKFMVYLQKENIIDESGMPKERFSAEFPKEGPSILRIQQVVRGDSAAYFCASSLGLPGNTEAFFGQGTRLTVV.

This clonotype was observed a handful of times. The J gene is TRBJ1-3, the V gene TRBV7-2, with 10 bases matching TRBD1. Germline V lookup: CDR1 SGHTA, CDR2 FQGNSA. This CDR3 has 17 residues. V shed 1 base, J shed 3 bases, and the junction held 6 bases outside the gene matches. The CDR3 loop is CASSLGRDRGRGNTIYF. As DNA, the CDR3 is TGTGCCAGCAGCTTAGGGCGGGACAGGGGTCGTGGAAACACCATATATTTT.

The chain carries TRBV3-1 and TRBJ1-5; unclear D gene. Germline V gives CDR1 LGHDT, CDR2 YNNKEL (reference sequence). V dropped 2 bases and J dropped 9 bases, with 11 bases sitting between them. The CDR3 has 13 amino acids. The CDR3 DNA reads as TGTGCCAGCAGCCAAAACTCGGAGCTGCCCCAGCATTTT. It is translated as CASSQNSELPQHF.

This chain uses TRBV7-8 with TRBJ1-2; no clear D gene. CDR3 length: 14 amino acids. CDR1 is SGHVS, CDR2 FQNEAQ, per germline. The ends were cut back, 0 bases at V and 7 bases at J, with 12 bases in the middle. The CDR3 reads CASSLARVPRGYTF. The CDR3 region has the DNA TGTGCCAGCAGCTTAGCGCGGGTTCCCCGTGGCTACACCTTC.

The CDR3 nucleotides are TGCAGCGTCCCATTAGGCGGGAACTATGGCTACACCTTC. It yields the protein CSVPLGGNYGYTF. The chain links TRBV29-1 to TRBJ1-2, with unresolved D. V lost 6 bases and J 2 bases, leaving 13 bases between the germline ends. The germline CDR1 and CDR2 sequences are SQVTM and ANQGSEA. This CDR3 is built from 13 residues.

The chain couples TRBV7-9 to TRBJ1-2, with TRBD1 matching over 7 bases. The CDR3 is 14 amino acids. In germline, CDR1 is SEHNR, CDR2 FQNEAQ (reference sequence). V shed 5 bases, J shed 3 bases, and the junction held 6 bases outside the gene matches. CDR3 residues: CASSADRVDYGYTF. The CDR3 bases are TGTGCCAGCAGCGCAGACAGGGTTGACTATGGCTACACCTTC.

This clonotype was detected only a few times. This chain connects TRBV3-1 to TRBJ2-3; a possible D gene is TRBD2 (6 bases). Germline V gene lookup returns CDR1 LGHDT and CDR2 YNNKEL (reference sequence). Trimming left V 3 bases short and J 2 bases short, with 12 bases between. The CDR3 spans 15 residues. The CDR3 DNA reads TGTGCCAGCAGCCAGGGCGGGGTGATCACAGATACGCAGTATTTT. Its translation: CASSQGGVITDTQYF.

The chain employs TRBV4-3 and TRBJ2-2; D may be TRBD1 (5 bases). The CDR3 contains 16 residues. From germline, CDR1 is LGHNA and CDR2 YSLEER. The V gene lost 2 bases and the J gene lost 6 bases, with 16 bases spanning the gap. CDR3 sequence: CASSQQLERGSGELFF. For the CDR3, the DNA is TGCGCCAGCAGCCAACAGCTCGAAAGGGGTTCCGGGGAGCTGTTTTTT.

This clonotype was counted at least ten times. This chain joins TRBV28 and TRBJ2-4; D not resolved. CDR1 and CDR2 from the germline V gene are MDHEN and SYDVKM. V was trimmed by 5 bases and J by 0 bases, leaving 20 bases between them. This CDR3 is built from 18 residues. In nucleotides, the CDR3 is TGTGCCAGCAGTCCGCGTGAGTGGATTGTACTAGCCAAAAACATTCAGTACTTC. This translates into CASSPREWIVLAKNIQYF.

The chain combines TRBV4-1 with TRBJ1-1; D unresolved. Trimming shortened V by 8 bases and J by 4 bases, and 17 bases separated the two germline ends. Germline V CDR1 and CDR2: MGHRA, YSYEKL. The CDR3 length is 14 residues. The CDR3 here is CASRYSVRSTEAFF. DNA for the CDR3: TGCGCCAGCCGTTACTCGGTCCGGAGCACTGAAGCTTTCTTT.

This chain joins TRBV27 and TRBJ2-2, with D possibly matching TRBD1 (5 bases). The CDR3 extends over 14 amino acids. Trimming removed 5 bases from V and 5 bases from J, with 12 bases in between. Germline CDR1 MNHEY, CDR2 SMNVEV (reference sequence). The CDR3 loop is CASSPQPGTGELFF. CDR3 bases: TGTGCCAGCAGTCCCCAACCAGGGACCGGGGAGCTGTTTTTT.

The chain has TRBV5-1 and TRBJ1-1; D is undetermined. Germline loops: CDR1 SGHRS, CDR2 YFSETQ. The CDR3 has 13 amino acids. The V gene lost 0 bases and the J gene lost 7 bases, with 10 bases spanning the gap. CDR3 sequence: CASSLGAGVEAFF. For the CDR3, the DNA is TGCGCCAGCAGCTTGGGGGCCGGGGTTGAAGCTTTCTTT. The full variable domain, in which reference TRBV5-1 and TRBJ1-1 provide the parts outside the CDR3, is KAGVTQTPRYLIKTRGQQVTLSCSPISGHRSVSWYQQTPGQGLQFLFEYFSETQRNKGNFPGRFSGRQFSNSRSEMNVSTLELGDSALYLCASSLGAGVEAFFGQGTRLTVV.

The gene calls are TRBV7-9 and TRBJ1-4, with D possibly TRBD1 on 6 matching bases. This CDR3 contains 15 residues. Trimming cost V 8 bases and J 9 bases, with 22 bases left between them. In germline, CDR1 is SEHNR, CDR2 FQNEAQ (reference sequence). The DNA for the CDR3 is TGTGCCAGCGGCCCAGGGGTCGATTCCCCAAAAAAACTGTTTTTT. Its translation: CASGPGVDSPKKLFF.

The J gene is TRBJ1-2, the V gene TRBV4-3; D is uncertain. The germline V gene encodes CDR1 LGHNA and CDR2 YSLEER. The CDR3 runs 15 residues. V lost 5 bases, J lost 4 bases, and 17 bases lay in between. The CDR3 DNA is TGCGCCAGCAGCTCCCGCAGGACTGAAATCTATGGCTACACCTTC. Translated, it gives CASSSRRTEIYGYTF.

This clonotype occurred a few times. The rearrangement uses TRBV29-1 and TRBJ2-2, with D unresolved. The V end was cut by 1 base, the J end by 4 bases, with 7 bases between. The CDR3 has 13 amino acids. The germline gives CDR1 SQVTM, CDR2 ANQGSEA. DNA for the CDR3: TGCAGCGTTGAAGGTGTTTTCACCGGGGAGCTGTTTTTT. It specifies CSVEGVFTGELFF.

This clonotype was seen only a few times. V usage is TRBV29-1 and J usage is TRBJ1-1; no clear D gene. Germline values: CDR1 SQVTM, CDR2 ANQGSEA. Trimming took off 5 bases at V and 1 base at J, with 8 bases between the two ends. The CDR3 spans 12 residues. The CDR3 DNA sequence: TGCAGCGTTCCAGCGGGGAACACTGAAGCTTTCTTT. This encodes CSVPAGNTEAFF.

This clonotype has a handful of counts. The chain links TRBV21-1 to TRBJ1-1; the table's D call, TRBD1, has no DNA check behind it. TRBV21-1 is given as a pseudogene. CDR3 size: 14 residues. CDR3 DNA sequence: TGTGCCAGCACCCTACAGGGCTCTGTCACTGAAGCTTTCTTT. Encoded protein: CASTLQGSVTEAFF.

V usage is TRBV12-3 or TRBV12-4 and J usage is TRBJ1-3; D unclear. Trimming took off 6 bases at V and 0 bases at J, with 9 bases between the two ends. CDR3 length equals 14 residues. The CDR3 loop is CASRPPASGNTIYF. The CDR3, as DNA: TGTGCCAGCAGACCTCCAGCCTCTGGAAACACCATATATTTT.

The genes are TRBV3-1 and TRBJ1-3; D not certain. CDR1 LGHDT and CDR2 YNNKEL come from the germline V gene (reference sequence). The CDR3 sequence is 16 residues long. Deletions cut 2 bases from V and 0 bases from J, with 11 bases between. In DNA form, the CDR3 reads TGTGCCAGCAGCCAACTTCCACAGTCCTCTGGAAACACCATATATTTT. This translates into CASSQLPQSSGNTIYF.